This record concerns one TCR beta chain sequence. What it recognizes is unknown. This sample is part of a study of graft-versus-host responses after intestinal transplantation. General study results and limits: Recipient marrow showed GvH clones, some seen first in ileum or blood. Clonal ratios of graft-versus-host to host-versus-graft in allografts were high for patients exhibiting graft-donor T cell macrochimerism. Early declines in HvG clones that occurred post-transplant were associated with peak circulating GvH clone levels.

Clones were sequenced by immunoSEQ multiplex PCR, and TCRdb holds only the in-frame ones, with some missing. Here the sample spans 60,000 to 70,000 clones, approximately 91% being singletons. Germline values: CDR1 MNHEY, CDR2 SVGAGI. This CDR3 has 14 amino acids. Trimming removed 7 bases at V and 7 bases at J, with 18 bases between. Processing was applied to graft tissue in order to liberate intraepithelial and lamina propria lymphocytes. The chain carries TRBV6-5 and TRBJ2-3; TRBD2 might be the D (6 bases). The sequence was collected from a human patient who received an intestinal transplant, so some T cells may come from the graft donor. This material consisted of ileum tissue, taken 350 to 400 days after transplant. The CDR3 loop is CASTRPGTPNTQYF. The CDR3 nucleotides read TGTGCCAGCACCAGACCCGGGACTCCAAATACGCAGTATTTT.